What follows is one TCR beta chain and its context. Antigen: not known. V gave up 3 bases and J gave up 5 bases; unmatched junction bases: 6. The CDR3 runs to 14 residues. From germline, CDR1 is MNHEY and CDR2 SMNVEV (reference sequence). TCR beta CDR3 region amplification was performed from RNA transcripts. Primed by the HTBI set, a first-round RT-PCR was run on the TCR CDR3. TCRdb recomputed calls from the multiplex PCR reads with MiXCR, one row per CDR3 protein. The sample carries approximately 600,000 distinct CDR3 sequences, roughly 20% recorded once. The source of the sample is a study of T cells in Graves' hyperthyroidism and ophthalmopathy. Study findings and constraints: Within blood appeared most thyroid clonotypes that had expanded above 0.001.

Used for diagnoses were clinical symptoms, serum thyroxine and TRAb, thyroid ultrasound and orbital computed tomography. The source material was blood. The source of this sequence is a man between 25 and 39 years old with Graves' ophthalmopathy. The chain carries TRBV27 and TRBJ2-7; 8 bases are shared with TRBD1. The CDR3: CASSFRQGAHEQYF. The CDR3 region has the DNA TGTGCCAGCAGTTTCAGGCAGGGGGCCCACGAGCAGTACTTC.